The TCR beta chain under discussion was sequenced for a study of T cell responses to AZD1222 COVID-19 vaccine. Study-level points and caveats: The CD4 TCRs associated with vaccination extended across spike and predominated at 160-218 and 743-854. Just a handful of people given AZD1222 tested seropositive at baseline.

Notes on this clone: Its antigen is currently unknown.

Trimming stripped 4 bases from V and 6 bases from J, with 20 bases between. Germline assignment: CDR1 SGHRS and CDR2 YFSETQ. The CDR3 is 16 residues long. Only in-frame clones appear in the TCRdb table, and some are missing; sequencing was by immunoSEQ multiplex PCR. The profile shows fewer than 150,000 clones, around nine tenths of them singletons. The sequence came from an adult in good health. This specimen consisted of peripheral blood, obtained on day 0 of AZD1222 vaccination. The chain carries TRBV5-1 and TRBJ1-3, with D possibly being TRBD1 (5 bases). The CDR3 loop is CASSTGRDEFENTIYF. CDR3 DNA: TGCGCCAGCAGCACGGGACGCGACGAGTTTGAAAACACCATATATTTT.